Sequencing of this TCR beta chain was carried out in a study of beta chain features in type 1 diabetes. Study results and limitations: Small HLA sub-analyses could not settle whether HLA shapes TCRB rearrangement. TCRB CDR3s were moderately but significantly shorter in Type 1 diabetes patients in all four CD4+ subsets. In cDNA sequencing, cells with high TCR expression could be over-represented.

Germline trimming cut 4 bases from V and 4 bases from J; bases unmatched to any gene: 7. This CDR3 region has 15 residues. Germline V gives CDR1 SGHVS, CDR2 FQNEAQ. To note about this clone: The antigen is undetermined.

Each of the CD4+ naive, central memory, regulatory and stem cell-like memory populations was sorted via CD45RO/CCR7/CD25/CD127/CD95/CD27. As every portion of the isolated RNA was reverse transcribed, the sequencing read expressed TCRB transcripts. Method: immunoSEQ multiplex PCR; TCRdb's copy keeps in-frame clones and lacks some. Of under 900,000 clones listed, 15% to 20% are singletons. The receptor was derived from a woman aged 18-30 years in good health. Sequenced sample: naive CD4+ T cells from blood. The V and J genes are TRBV7-8 and TRBJ2-7; TRBD1 matches at 10 bases. CDR3 DNA sequence: TGTGCCAGCAGCTCGCACCGGGACAGGGGTTACGAGCAGTACTTC. Translation: CASSSHRDRGYEQYF.